Below are 12 T cell receptor beta chains sequenced from a single sample in a study of human T cells and chemical hapten exposure. TCRdb ran MiXCR on the RACE reads and lists one entry per CDR3 protein. In the table there are some 110,000 distinct CDR3 sequences, less than 40% of which are singletons. The time point: patch test 3, about 24 weeks after DPC sensitization. The treatment is: therapeutic diphenylcyclopropenone sensitization with weekly scalp DPC. Sequenced material: whole blood, taken in connection with sensitization to the hapten diphenylcyclopropenone (DPC). The receptors were gathered from a man in his forties or fifties with alopecia areata. Some clones in this sample may be carry-over from other donors' samples.

The rearrangement uses TRBV14 and TRBJ2-2; D is ambiguous. Trimming left V 2 bases short and J 4 bases short, with 8 bases between. CDR3 length: 14 amino acids. Germline V gene sequence: CDR1 SGHDN, CDR2 FVKESK. The CDR3 reads CASSQYGSTGELFF. CDR3 nucleotides: TGTGCCAGCAGCCAATACGGTAGCACCGGGGAGCTGTTTTTT.

The rearrangement links TRBV2 to TRBJ2-2; D call uncertain. Trimming stripped 8 bases from V and 6 bases from J, with 10 bases between. Per the germline V gene, CDR1 is SNHLY and CDR2 is FYNNEI. The CDR3 consists of 12 residues. As DNA, the CDR3 is TGTGCCAGCGGTTATCCTTCCGGGGAGCTGTTTTTT. Protein sequence: CASGYPSGELFF.

This clonotype was seen a single time. The chain recombines TRBV6-1 with TRBJ2-7, with TRBD2 identical over 11 bases. Germline CDR1 and CDR2: MNHNS and SASEGT. CDR3 length: 15 residues. Germline trimming cut 3 bases from V and 2 bases from J; bases unmatched to any gene: 3. CDR3 in amino acids: CASSEIAGGPYEQYV. CDR3 in DNA: TGTGCCAGCAGTGAGATAGCGGGAGGGCCCTACGAGCAGTACGTC.

The chain carries TRBV28 and TRBJ1-5; 10 positions match TRBD1. Losses at the gene ends were 5 bases for V and 4 bases for J; bases not matched to a gene: 5. CDR1 is MDHEN and CDR2 is SYDVKM in the germline V gene. The CDR3 is 15 amino acids. CDR3 sequence (DNA): TGTGCCAGCAGTCTGGGACAGGGGATGAATCAGCCCCAGCATTTT. Encoded protein: CASSLGQGMNQPQHF.

This chain connects TRBV12-3 or TRBV12-4 to TRBJ2-3; 8 bases align to TRBD2. V trimming: 7 bases; J trimming: 6 bases; junction bases outside the gene matches: 9. The CDR3 spans 14 residues. In nucleotides, the CDR3 is TGTGCCAGCAATCCTCTGGGCGGGAGGGATACGCAGTATTTT. Its protein is CASNPLGGRDTQYF.

This chain connects TRBV25-1 to TRBJ2-7, with 7 nucleotides matching TRBD1. V shed 6 bases and J 4 bases; nucleotides not matched to a gene: 6. This CDR3 has 13 amino acids. The germline V gene encodes CDR1 MGHDK and CDR2 SYGVNS. The CDR3 sequence is CASRGDRDYEQYF. In DNA, the CDR3 is TGTGCCAGCAGGGGGGACAGAGATTACGAGCAGTACTTC.

Only a few counts were recorded for this clonotype. This chain connects TRBV7-2 to TRBJ2-3; no firm D call. This CDR3 is 15 amino acids long. Per germline, CDR1 SGHTA and CDR2 FQGNSA. Deletions cut 1 base from V and 6 bases from J, with 14 bases between. The CDR3 DNA follows: TGTGCCAGCAGCTTAGTTCTAGTTGCGCCGGATACGCAGTATTTT. It specifies CASSLVLVAPDTQYF.

This clonotype showed up just a few times. V usage is TRBV4-1 and J usage is TRBJ2-7; possible D gene TRBD1, 6 bases. Per germline, CDR1 MGHRA and CDR2 YSYEKL. Between the trimmed V and J ends, which lost 2 bases and 2 bases, there was a span of 13 bases. This CDR3 has 15 residues. In DNA form, the CDR3 reads TGCGCCAGCAGCCAAAACAGGGTTGGACCCTACGAGCAGTACGTC. Encoded protein: CASSQNRVGPYEQYV.

This clonotype was observed a few times. The genes are TRBV19 and TRBJ1-1; TRBD1 matches at 7 bases. Germline V gene sequence: CDR1 LNHDA, CDR2 SQIVND (reference sequence). The V segment lost 4 bases and the J segment 0 bases; nucleotides outside the gene matches: 8. The CDR3 runs to 16 residues. CDR3 sequence: CASSTPWTGLNTEAFF. The CDR3 DNA reads as TGTGCCAGTAGTACCCCGTGGACAGGACTGAACACTGAAGCTTTCTTT.

V is TRBV20-1 and J is TRBJ2-7; 12 nucleotides agree with TRBD1. There are 14 residues in the CDR3. Trimming at V came to 6 bases and at J to 6 bases, leaving 9 bases not matched to a gene. CDR1 and CDR2 from the germline V gene are DFQATT and SNEGSKA (reference sequence). The CDR3: CSATGTGGRGEQYV. In DNA form, the CDR3 reads TGCAGTGCGACCGGGACAGGGGGCCGTGGCGAGCAGTACGTC.

The rearrangement joins TRBV5-5 to TRBJ2-5, with D maybe TRBD2 (5 bases). Trimming shortened V by 4 bases and J by 1 base, and 14 bases separated the two germline ends. Looked up from germline, CDR1 is SGHKS and CDR2 is YYEKEE (reference sequence). The CDR3 spans 15 residues. DNA of the CDR3: TGTGCCAGCAGCCCAACCGGCGGGCCCCAAGAGACCCAGTACTTC. Protein sequence: CASSPTGGPQETQYF.

This clonotype was picked up a small number of times. V is TRBV21-1 and J is TRBJ2-7; the DNA was not used to check the table's D call, TRBD1. TRBV21-1 is recorded as a pseudogene. This CDR3 is 13 amino acids long. The DNA of the CDR3 is TGTGCCACCGGCCAGGGTGACATCTACGAGCAGTACGTC. It specifies CATGQGDIYEQYV.